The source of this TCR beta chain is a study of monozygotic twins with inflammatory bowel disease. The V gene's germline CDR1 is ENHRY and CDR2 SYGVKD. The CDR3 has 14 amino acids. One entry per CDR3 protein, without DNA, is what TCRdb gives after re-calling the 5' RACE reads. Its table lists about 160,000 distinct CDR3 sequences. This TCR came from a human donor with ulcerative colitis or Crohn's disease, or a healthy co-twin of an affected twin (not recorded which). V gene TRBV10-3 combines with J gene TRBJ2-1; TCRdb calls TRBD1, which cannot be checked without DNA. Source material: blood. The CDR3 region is CAISESRAINEQFF.